This TCR beta chain was retrieved from a study of blood T cell repertoires in COVID-19. For the study at large: There were acute and convalescent COVID-19 samples, and they came from the United States, Italy and Spain. From T cells, B-cell-depleted T cells, or PBMCs came the material, which was cDNA or gDNA.

TCRdb's table, derived via immunoSEQ multiplex PCR, lists solely in-frame clones and lacks some. Of about 110,000 clones listed, 85% were seen once; the top ten hold 10% to 15%. CDR3 size: 19 residues. The chain combines TRBV21-1 with TRBJ1-6; no check of the table's D call, TRBD1, against the DNA was made. TRBV21-1 has pseudogene status. This clonotype was obtained from a human donor in a cohort sampled during active COVID-19. The sample was peripheral blood. DNA for the CDR3: TGTGCCAGCAGCACAAAAGGGGCCGGACAGGGGAGTATCGGCCCACCCCTCCACTTT. Translating it yields CASSTKGAGQGSIGPPLHF.